This T cell receptor (beta chain) was profiled in a study of response to subunit inactivated influenza vaccine (dated by TCRdb to 2016 to 2019). About the full investigation: To follow how T cells responded to a trivalent subunit inactivated influenza vaccine, the researchers relied on deep quantitative profiling of the T cell receptor repertoire. The investigation overall reported the following: It was suggested by the authors that each seasonal influenza vaccination may recruit only a limited number of new T cells.

This clonotype has ten or more counts. Its antigen has not been determined. Per-nucleotide qualities are absent, and no much larger clonotype sits a single base away. From the cysteine through the phenylalanine, the CDR3 covers 16 amino acids. The sequence is cut down to CDR3 DNA, 48 bases in frame from base 1. V loses 1 base, J loses 4 bases, and the germline ends lie 16 bases apart. Library preparation was by RT-PCR. Sequenced using an Illumina HiSeq 2500. TCRdb handled the public reads itself, with Q25 trimming in fastp and clone calling in MiXCR, and kept productive beta chains. A single entry per CDR3 protein holds the most common genes and DNA from its merged rows. For this sample there are 150,000 or so distinct CDR3 sequences; approximately 11% appear just once. The ten most abundant clones make up roughly 33% of the sample.

This clonotype was obtained from a man aged 45 to 70 who received an inactivated influenza vaccine. Donor details come from another sample of the same person, matched by shared clones. The source material was CD8+ T cells sorted from PBMCs, sampled roughly 24 months after vaccination. The rearranged chain carries TRBV12-3 or TRBV12-4 and TRBJ2-5, with a weak D call of TRBD1 (6 bases match). The CDR3 protein: CASSLGPPGESETQYF. The bases read TGTGCCAGCAGTTTAGGCCCCCCAGGGGAGTCAGAGACCCAGTACTTC.